This T cell receptor beta chain comes out of a study of T cell responses to AZD1222 COVID-19 vaccine. Findings and caveats of the study: Targets within unmutated variant regions were reportedly found for nearly half of spike-specific TCRs.

V lost 3 bases to trimming and J lost 4 bases, with 9 bases between them. Germline CDR1 reads LNHDA; CDR2 reads SQIVND (reference sequence). This CDR3 has 13 residues. With respect to this clone: No antigen is known for it.

TCRdb's table, derived via immunoSEQ multiplex PCR, lists solely in-frame clones and lacks some. Of about 180,000 clones detected, about 88% appear once; the ten largest clones hold 1.6%. The V gene is TRBV19, the J gene TRBJ1-2; D gene ambiguous. The input for sequencing was peripheral blood, taken on day 0 of AZD1222 vaccination. The clonotype originates from an adult in good health. CDR3 in amino acids: CASSIDPGYGYTF. The CDR3 DNA sequence: TGTGCCAGTAGTATTGACCCCGGCTATGGCTACACCTTC.